This T cell receptor (beta chain) came from a study of T cell responses to AZD1222 COVID-19 vaccine. Only in-frame clones appear in the TCRdb table, and some are missing; sequencing was by immunoSEQ multiplex PCR. The profile covers 250,000 or so clones, with just over 90% appearing a single time and less than 0.65% taken by the ten largest. This CDR3 has 14 residues. V was trimmed by 0 bases and J by 4 bases, leaving 6 bases between them. The germline V gene has CDR1 SGHTA and CDR2 FQGNSA. Sequencing was performed on peripheral blood, taken on day 0 of AZD1222 vaccination. This rearrangement joins TRBV7-2 to TRBJ2-2; tentative D call: TRBD2 (5 bases). The receptor's source is an adult in good health. The CDR3 DNA sequence: TGTGCCAGCAGCTTAGCGAGGGTCACCGGGGAGCTGTTTTTT. It codes for CASSLARVTGELFF.